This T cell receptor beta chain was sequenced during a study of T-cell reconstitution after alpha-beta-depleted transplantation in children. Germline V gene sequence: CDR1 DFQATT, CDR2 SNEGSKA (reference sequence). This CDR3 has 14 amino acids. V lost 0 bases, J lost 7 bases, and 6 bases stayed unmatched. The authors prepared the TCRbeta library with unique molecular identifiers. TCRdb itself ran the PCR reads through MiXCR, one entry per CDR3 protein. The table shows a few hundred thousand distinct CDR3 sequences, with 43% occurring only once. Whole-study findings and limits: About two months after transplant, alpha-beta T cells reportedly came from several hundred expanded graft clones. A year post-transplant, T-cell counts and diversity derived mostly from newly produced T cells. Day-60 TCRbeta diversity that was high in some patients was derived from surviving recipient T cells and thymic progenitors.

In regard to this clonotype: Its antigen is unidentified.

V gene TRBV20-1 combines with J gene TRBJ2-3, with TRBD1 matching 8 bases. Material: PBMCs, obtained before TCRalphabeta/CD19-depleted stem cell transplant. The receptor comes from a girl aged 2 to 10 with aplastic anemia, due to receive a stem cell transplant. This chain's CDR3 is CSARDRHRGNTQYF. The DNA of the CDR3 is TGCAGTGCTAGAGATCGGCACAGGGGGAATACGCAGTATTTT.